The 30 T cell receptor beta chains below come from one sample, sequenced in a study of cytomegalovirus exposure and HLA in healthy donors. The PCR contained 60 Vbeta and 13 Jbeta primers. The method was immunoSEQ multiplex PCR; TCRdb's version includes in-frame clones alone and lacks a portion of them. Among about 150,000 clones listed, about four fifths were seen once. Sequencing was done on a sample of PBMCs. All receptors come from a man younger than 35 in good health and CMV-seronegative.

As to this clone: An end of the junction does not agree with germline; a read error may underlie this. The rearrangement links TRBV4-2 to TRBJ2-6, with TRBD1 matching over 8 bases. Germline V lookup: CDR1 LGHNA, CDR2 YNFKEQ. The CDR3 contains 19 residues. CDR3 sequence (DNA): TGTGCCAGCAGCCAAGATGCGGGACAGGTCCTCTCTGGGGCCAACGGCCTGACTTTC. Encoded protein: CASSQDAGQVLSGANGLTF.

This clone was counted only a few times. The rearrangement joins TRBV2 to TRBJ2-3, with 12 bases aligning to TRBD2. The CDR3 sequence is 19 residues long. The germline V gene encodes CDR1 SNHLY and CDR2 FYNNEI. Trimming cost V 0 bases and J 2 bases; bases outside gene matches: 9. The CDR3 protein is CASSEAVASGGVYTDTQYF. The CDR3 DNA reads TGTGCCAGCAGTGAAGCGGTGGCTAGCGGGGGGGTTTACACAGATACGCAGTATTTT.

J is TRBJ2-6 and V is TRBV19; 8 bases align to TRBD1. V dropped 4 bases and J dropped 2; count of bases not matched to a gene: 4. Looked up from germline, CDR1 is LNHDA and CDR2 is SQIVND (reference sequence). The CDR3 contains 16 residues. CDR3 sequence reads: CASSRRQGPGANVLTF. Written as DNA, the CDR3 is TGTGCCAGTAGTAGACGACAGGGGCCTGGGGCCAACGTCCTGACTTTC.

The J gene is TRBJ1-1, the V gene TRBV6-1; no clear D. The CDR3 is made up of 12 amino acids. Trimming pared 8 bases from V and 7 bases from J, leaving 14 bases between. The germline V gene encodes CDR1 MNHNS and CDR2 SASEGT. The CDR3 bases are TGTGCCAGCTCTTCTCGGGAGGATGAAGCTTTCTTT. Its translation: CASSSREDEAFF.

The V call is TRBV5-5, the J call TRBJ1-6, with D hard to call. CDR3 length: 15 amino acids. CDR1 is SGHKS, CDR2 YYEKEE, per germline (reference sequence). V was shortened by 0 bases and J by 6 bases, with 10 bases between the two germline ends. This chain's CDR3 is CASSLGQDFNSPLHF. DNA for the CDR3: TGTGCCAGCAGCTTGGGGCAAGACTTTAATTCACCCCTCCACTTT.

The chain employs TRBV20-1 and TRBJ1-6, with D hard to call. This CDR3 has 11 residues. Germline loops: CDR1 DFQATT, CDR2 SNEGSKA (reference sequence). Trimming shortened V by 6 bases and J by 14 bases, and 14 bases separated the two germline ends. The DNA of the CDR3 is TGCAGTGCCAACCAGCGGGAGGCCCTCCACTTT. Residues: CSANQREALHF.

The chain is built from TRBV28 and TRBJ2-1; tentatively, D is TRBD1 (6 bases). Germline CDR1 reads MDHEN; CDR2 reads SYDVKM. The length of the CDR3 is 13 residues. Trimming left V 5 bases short and J 8 bases short, with 13 bases between. The CDR3 DNA reads as TGTGCCAGCAGTATACCGGGACAACATGAGCAGTTCTTC. Encoded protein: CASSIPGQHEQFF.

The chain employs TRBV5-4 and TRBJ2-7; 8 bases are shared with TRBD1. This CDR3 comprises 17 residues. The V gene's germline CDR1 is SGHNT and CDR2 YYREEE (reference sequence). Losses at the gene ends were 0 bases for V and 2 bases for J; bases not matched to a gene: 10. The CDR3 loop is CASSLGGSGGHPYEQYF. The DNA of the CDR3 is TGTGCCAGCAGCTTGGGGGGCTCAGGGGGCCACCCCTACGAGCAGTACTTC.

This clone was counted a single time. The V and J genes are TRBV4-1 and TRBJ2-5; possible D gene TRBD2, 6 bases. CDR3 length: 17 residues. V gave up 1 base and J gave up 0 bases, with 15 bases separating them. Germline CDR1 and CDR2: MGHRA and YSYEKL. The CDR3 DNA sequence: TGCGCCAGCAGCCAAGTTAGGGCGGGGAGGTACCAAGAGACCCAGTACTTC. This translates into CASSQVRAGRYQETQYF.

The chain joins TRBV27 to TRBJ1-4; 11 bases are shared with TRBD1. V lost 6 bases, J lost 12 bases, and 6 bases stayed unmatched. Germline CDR1 reads MNHEY; CDR2 reads SMNVEV (reference sequence). The CDR3 length is 13 residues. The CDR3 spells CASRTRTGGELFF. For the CDR3, the DNA is TGTGCCAGCAGAACCCGGACAGGGGGCGAACTGTTTTTT.

This rearrangement joins TRBV2 to TRBJ2-1, with 9 positions matching TRBD2. Per the germline V gene, CDR1 is SNHLY and CDR2 is FYNNEI. The CDR3 spans 14 residues. The trim removed 5 bases at V and 10 bases at J, leaving 9 bases unmatched. This CDR3 reads CASSPGLASGEQFF. For the CDR3, the DNA is TGTGCCAGCAGTCCGGGACTAGCATCCGGCGAGCAGTTCTTC.

This clone turned up a few times. Other DNA sequences in the sample encode the same CDR3. This chain connects TRBV7-2 to TRBJ1-6; TRBD1 might be the D (5 bases). V shed 4 bases and J shed 10 bases, with 11 bases lying between them. The CDR3 has 13 amino acids. Germline V gene sequence: CDR1 SGHTA, CDR2 FQGNSA. In nucleotides, the CDR3 is TGTGCCAGCAGCTCCGGGACTCCGTCACCCCTCCACTTT. This gives the protein CASSSGTPSPLHF.

V usage is TRBV11-1 and J usage is TRBJ2-1; 11 bases match TRBD2. The V segment lost 3 bases and the J segment 9 bases; nucleotides outside the gene matches: 10. The CDR3 length is 16 residues. In germline, CDR1 is SGHAT, CDR2 FQDESV (reference sequence). The CDR3: CASSFGTSGPLGEQFF. CDR3 bases: TGTGCCAGCAGCTTCGGGACTAGCGGCCCACTCGGTGAGCAGTTCTTC.

This chain links TRBV29-1 with TRBJ2-3; TRBD1 matches at 8 bases. The germline V gene has CDR1 SQVTM and CDR2 ANQGSEA. J was trimmed by 1 base and V by 0 bases; bases with no gene match: 27. The CDR3 covers 23 residues. The CDR3 reads CSVEDLPLNRDRLPLFGTDTQYF. Written as DNA, the CDR3 is TGCAGCGTTGAAGATCTCCCCCTTAACCGGGACAGGTTACCCCTTTTCGGCACAGATACGCAGTATTTT.

This chain links TRBV6-5 with TRBJ1-1, with D possibly matching TRBD1 (5 bases). The CDR3 has 12 residues. With 6 bases removed from V and 7 bases from J, the gap between germline ends came to 12 bases. CDR1 and CDR2 (germline): MNHEY, SVGAGI. Here the CDR3 reads CASRPDTGEAFF. The DNA of the CDR3 is TGTGCCAGCAGACCAGACACAGGTGAAGCTTTCTTT.

J is TRBJ1-1 and V is TRBV7-6; weak D call: TRBD1 (5 bases). The germline V gene encodes CDR1 SGHVS and CDR2 FNYEAQ. Trimming took 6 bases from V and 8 from J, leaving 13 bases between them. This CDR3 spans 12 amino acids. CDR3 loop: CASRSTGPEAFF. The CDR3 DNA follows: TGTGCCAGCAGGTCTACAGGACCCGAAGCTTTCTTT. The full variable domain, with the rest looked up from reference TRBV7-6 and TRBJ1-1, is GAGVSQSPRYKVTKRGQDVALRCDPISGHVSLYWYRQALGQGPEFLTYFNYEAQQDKSGLPNDRFSAERPEGSISTLTIQRTEQRDSAMYRCASRSTGPEAFFGQGTRLTVV.

The V call is TRBV6-6, the J call TRBJ2-5; TRBD2 matches at 9 bases. The CDR3 is 15 residues long. V shed 0 bases and J 3 bases; nucleotides not matched to a gene: 2. CDR1 and CDR2 (germline): MNHNY, SVGAGI (reference sequence). The CDR3 DNA reads TGTGCCAGCAGTTACTCGGTAGCGGGGGAAGAGACCCAGTACTTC. This sequence encodes CASSYSVAGEETQYF.

This clone was seen more than once but under ten times. The chain couples TRBV5-1 to TRBJ1-1, with a possible D match to TRBD1 (6 bases). Trimming stripped 0 bases from V and 3 bases from J, with 9 bases between. Germline V gives CDR1 SGHRS, CDR2 YFSETQ. The CDR3 loop spans 14 amino acids. For the CDR3, the DNA is TGCGCCAGCAGCTTGGCCGGGGGGCACACTGAAGCTTTCTTT. It translates to CASSLAGGHTEAFF.

V usage is TRBV19 and J usage is TRBJ2-5; D is perhaps TRBD1 (6 bases). This CDR3 has 15 residues. CDR1 and CDR2 from the germline V gene are LNHDA and SQIVND (reference sequence). The V and J ends lost 0 bases and 7 bases respectively, with 15 bases between them. The CDR3 nucleotides read TGTGCCAGTAGTATAGATCTGCCAGGGGCGGGGACCCAGTACTTC. Translation: CASSIDLPGAGTQYF.

This clone was observed a few times. The V call is TRBV27, the J call TRBJ1-1; 7 nucleotides line up with TRBD1. The CDR3 length is 13 residues. Germline values: CDR1 MNHEY, CDR2 SMNVEV (reference sequence). After removal of 6 bases from V and 7 bases from J, the junction contained 8 bases not matched to a gene. The CDR3 DNA reads as TGTGCCAGCAGGGTACAACAGGGGAGTGAAGCTTTCTTT. Its protein product is CASRVQQGSEAFF.

The rearrangement links TRBV29-1 to TRBJ2-5; 8 bases fit TRBD1. The CDR3 totals 14 residues. J was trimmed by 0 bases and V by 1 base; bases with no gene match: 1. Germline CDR1 SQVTM, CDR2 ANQGSEA. This chain's CDR3 is CSVEGDRHQETQYF. CDR3 in DNA: TGCAGCGTTGAAGGGGACAGGCACCAAGAGACCCAGTACTTC.

This clone was observed a handful of times. This chain links TRBV21-1 with TRBJ1-2. TRBV21-1 corresponds to a pseudogene. The CDR3 sequence is 16 residues long. For the CDR3, the DNA is TGTGCCAGCAGCAAAGAGGGAAGGAGGAGGGAATATGGCTACACCTTC. Translating gives CASSKEGRRREYGYTF.

This clone has just a few counts. V gene TRBV6-5 combines with J gene TRBJ2-3; 7 nucleotides align to TRBD1. This CDR3 contains 13 residues. V shed 6 bases, J shed 5 bases, and the junction held 5 bases outside the gene matches. The germline V gene has CDR1 MNHEY and CDR2 SVGAGI. DNA of the CDR3: TGTGCCAGCAGGCCTACAGGGGTAGATACGCAGTATTTT. Translating gives CASRPTGVDTQYF.

The J gene is TRBJ2-2, the V gene TRBV7-9, with 8 positions matching TRBD1. CDR1 and CDR2 (germline): SEHNR, FQNEAQ (reference sequence). The CDR3 runs to 16 residues. With V trimmed by 7 bases and J by 0 bases, 7 bases remained unmatched. The CDR3 DNA reads as TGTGCCAGCATCCCAATACAGGGGGCGAACACCGGGGAGCTGTTTTTT. Protein sequence: CASIPIQGANTGELFF.

The J gene is TRBJ2-5, the V gene TRBV5-6, with no clear D. V gave up 4 bases and J gave up 5 bases, with 18 bases separating them. Per the germline V gene, CDR1 is SGHDT and CDR2 is YYEEEE. The CDR3 has 15 amino acids. The CDR3 coding sequence is TGTGCCAGCAGCCGTCAAGCCCGCCTTTCGGAGACCCAGTACTTC. Translated, it gives CASSRQARLSETQYF.

The chain combines TRBV10-1 with TRBJ2-1; 7 bases agree with TRBD1. The CDR3 has 14 residues. The V gene end was trimmed by 9 bases and the J gene end by 6 bases; junction bases not matched to a gene: 11. CDR1 and CDR2 (germline): WNHNN, SYGVQD (reference sequence). The CDR3 spells CASCRDSGSNEQFF. The CDR3 nucleotides read TGCGCCAGTTGCAGGGACAGTGGGTCCAATGAGCAGTTCTTC.

This rearrangement joins TRBV7-2 to TRBJ1-5; 8 nucleotides match TRBD1. CDR1 is SGHTA, CDR2 FQGNSA, per germline. With V trimmed by 3 bases and J by 6 bases, 1 base remained unmatched. This CDR3 spans 13 amino acids. The CDR3: CASSFQGAQPQHF. DNA for the CDR3: TGTGCCAGCAGCTTCCAGGGGGCTCAGCCCCAGCATTTT.

The chain employs TRBV5-5 and TRBJ1-5; no definite D call. CDR1 is SGHKS, CDR2 YYEKEE, per germline (reference sequence). V was trimmed by 2 bases and J by 0 bases, leaving 9 bases between them. CDR3 length: 15 residues. CDR3 protein: CASSFEGYSNQPQHF. CDR3 coding DNA: TGTGCCAGCAGCTTTGAGGGATATAGCAATCAGCCCCAGCATTTT.

The V gene is TRBV15, the J gene TRBJ1-5, with TRBD1 identical over 11 bases. CDR1 is LNHNV and CDR2 is YYDKDF in the germline V gene (reference sequence). CDR3 length: 16 residues. With V trimmed by 3 bases and J by 7 bases, 8 bases remained unmatched. CDR3 nucleotides: TGTGCCACCAGCAGTGATGGACAGGGGGCACGGCAGCCCCAGCATTTT. Its protein product is CATSSDGQGARQPQHF.

The chain employs TRBV5-1 and TRBJ2-7; 7 bases align to TRBD2. Per germline, CDR1 SGHRS and CDR2 YFSETQ. V trimming: 7 bases; J trimming: 4 bases; junction bases outside the gene matches: 8. The CDR3 is 13 residues long. CDR3 region: CASGRVGRYEQYF. The CDR3 DNA sequence: TGCGCCAGCGGGAGGGTTGGCCGGTACGAGCAGTACTTC. The full variable domain, with the rest looked up from reference TRBV5-1 and TRBJ2-7, is KAGVTQTPRYLIKTRGQQVTLSCSPISGHRSVSWYQQTPGQGLQFLFEYFSETQRNKGNFPGRFSGRQFSNSRSEMNVSTLELGDSALYLCASGRVGRYEQYFGPGTRLTVT.